The T cell receptor (beta chain) described here comes from a study of T cell responses to AZD1222 COVID-19 vaccine. On the study more broadly: Pooled samples include second doses given at about 4 or 12 weeks. Broader study findings: Spike was spanned by vaccine-associated CD4 TCRs, which were dominant at 160-218 and 743-854. Sampled repertoires all dated from after the peak T cell response. Baseline seropositivity occurred in only a handful of AZD1222 recipients.

The germline CDR1 and CDR2 sequences are SEHNR and FQNEAQ (reference sequence). This CDR3 comprises 15 residues. The V gene lost 11 bases and the J gene lost 0 bases, with 17 bases spanning the gap. Note on this clone: What it binds is not known.

The repertoire was sequenced with immunoSEQ multiplex PCR; TCRdb's copy has only in-frame clones and lacks some. The sample yields around 150,000 clones, 94% seen once. The material sequenced was peripheral blood, taken on day 0 of AZD1222 vaccination. The chain has TRBV7-9 and TRBJ2-1; D ambiguous. The TCR was taken from an adult in good health. In DNA, the CDR3 is TGTGCCGATAAAGGGAATGGTAGCTCCTACAATGAGCAGTTCTTC. Translating it yields CADKGNGSSYNEQFF.